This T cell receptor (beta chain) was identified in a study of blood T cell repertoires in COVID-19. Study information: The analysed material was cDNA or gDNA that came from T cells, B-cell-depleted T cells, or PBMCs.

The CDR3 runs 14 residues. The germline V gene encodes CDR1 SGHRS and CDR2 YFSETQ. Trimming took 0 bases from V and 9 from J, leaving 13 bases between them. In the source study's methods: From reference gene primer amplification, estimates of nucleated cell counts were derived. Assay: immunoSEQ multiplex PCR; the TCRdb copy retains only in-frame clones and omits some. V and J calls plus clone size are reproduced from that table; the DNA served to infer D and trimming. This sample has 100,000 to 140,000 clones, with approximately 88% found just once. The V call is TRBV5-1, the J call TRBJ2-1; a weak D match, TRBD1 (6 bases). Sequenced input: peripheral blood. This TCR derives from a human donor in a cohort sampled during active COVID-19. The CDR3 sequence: CASSLEGTIGEQFF. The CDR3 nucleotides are TGCGCCAGCAGCTTGGAAGGGACAATCGGTGAGCAGTTCTTC.